The 26 T cell receptor beta chains reported below all come from one sample, sequenced in a study of OX40 agonist ivuxolimab in advanced cancers. The library was made by the immunoSEQ multiplex PCR assay. Here the immuneACCESS table is served through TCRdb, limited to in-frame sequences with V and J called. Missing clones are a known gap in these copies; in checked studies unresolved V genes cover under half, and the rest lacks a known reason. For this sample the table gives about 77,000 clones, of which 85% to 95% were detected only once. Of the sample, roughly 5% is held by the ten largest clones. The input for sequencing was CD4+ or CD8+ T cells sorted from blood, taken in a trial of the OX40 agonist ivuxolimab. The receptors shown here come from an adult with an advanced solid tumor such as melanoma, head and neck, liver or kidney cancer.

The chain links TRBV2 to TRBJ2-1, with TRBD2 identical over 10 bases. The length of the CDR3 is 14 residues. Trimming at V came to 2 bases and at J to 5 bases, leaving 0 bases not matched to a gene. Germline V gene sequence: CDR1 SNHLY, CDR2 FYNNEI. The CDR3 DNA follows: TGTGCCAGCAGTGAACTAGCGGGAGACAATGAGCAGTTCTTC. It is translated as CASSELAGDNEQFF.

This chain connects TRBV7-3 to TRBJ2-3; D gene uncertain. V was cut by 1 base and J by 4 bases, with 6 bases left in between. Germline V gene lookup returns CDR1 SGHTA and CDR2 FQGTGA. The CDR3 sequence is 13 residues long. This chain's CDR3 is CASSLIGSDTQYF. CDR3 DNA: TGTGCCAGCAGCTTAATAGGGTCAGATACGCAGTATTTT.

This chain connects TRBV6-5 to TRBJ2-3; 9 nucleotides match TRBD2. Looked up from germline, CDR1 is MNHEY and CDR2 is SVGAGI. This CDR3 is built from 16 residues. V shed 2 bases and J 2 bases; nucleotides not matched to a gene: 5. In DNA form, the CDR3 reads TGTGCCAGCAGTTACCCCCCTAGCGGGACCACAGATACGCAGTATTTT. Amino acids: CASSYPPSGTTDTQYF.

Here the CDR3 reads CASTGRMNTEAFF. For the CDR3, the DNA is TGTGCCAGCACAGGGAGGATGAACACTGAAGCTTTCTTT. V gene TRBV28 combines with J gene TRBJ1-1, with D maybe TRBD1 (5 bases). The CDR3 sequence is 13 residues long. Per germline, CDR1 MDHEN and CDR2 SYDVKM. V lost 7 bases, J lost 0 bases, and 9 bases lay in between.

The chain joins TRBV5-4 to TRBJ1-1; a possible D gene is TRBD1 (6 bases). The CDR3 has 15 residues. Looked up from germline, CDR1 is SGHNT and CDR2 is YYREEE (reference sequence). Trimming pared 4 bases from V and 6 bases from J, leaving 19 bases between. DNA of the CDR3: TGTGCCAGCAGCCCCGTTCAGGGACAAATGGCTGAAGCTTTCTTT. Translating it yields CASSPVQGQMAEAFF.

The genes are TRBV7-8 and TRBJ2-4; 7 bases are a match to TRBD1. Unmatched junction bases numbered 10, after V lost 3 bases and J lost 2 bases. Germline V gene data show CDR1 as SGHVS and CDR2 as FQNEAQ. This CDR3 is built from 17 residues. The CDR3 spells CASSFGTAVLTKNIQYF. Written as DNA, the CDR3 is TGTGCCAGCAGCTTCGGGACAGCGGTATTAACCAAAAACATTCAGTACTTC.

The V call is TRBV5-1, the J call TRBJ1-1; no reliable D call. The germline V gene has CDR1 SGHRS and CDR2 YFSETQ. The CDR3 has 14 residues. Trimming shortened V by 4 bases and J by 0 bases, and 10 bases separated the two germline ends. CDR3 sequence reads: CASSREDMNTEAFF. The CDR3 nucleotides read TGCGCCAGCAGCAGGGAAGACATGAACACTGAAGCTTTCTTT.

This sequence joins TRBV20-1 and TRBJ1-2; a weak D match, TRBD1 (6 bases). The germline CDR1 and CDR2 sequences are DFQATT and SNEGSKA (reference sequence). The CDR3 totals 11 residues. CDR3 in DNA: TGCAGCTCGGACAGAAACTATGGCTACACCTTC. Translating it yields CSSDRNYGYTF.

V gene TRBV11-2 combines with J gene TRBJ1-5; D remains ambiguous. V was trimmed by 5 bases and J by 1 base, leaving 3 bases between them. Germline-derived CDR1 and CDR2 are SGHAT and FQNNGV. This CDR3 has 12 residues. CDR3 coding DNA: TGTGCCAGCAGCGAGAGCAATCAGCCCCAGCATTTT. Translating it yields CASSESNQPQHF.

The genes are TRBV18 and TRBJ1-5; 7 nucleotides line up with TRBD1. Germline CDR1 KGHSH, CDR2 LQKENI. The CDR3 totals 14 residues. The ends lost 3 bases at V and 6 bases at J; junction bases unmatched: 5. The CDR3 loop is CASSPSGGSQPQHF. DNA of the CDR3: TGTGCCAGCTCACCTTCAGGGGGGAGTCAGCCCCAGCATTTT.

This clone was observed once. The gene calls are TRBV15 and TRBJ2-5; 11 bases map to TRBD2. This CDR3 is 14 amino acids long. V lost 4 bases to trimming and J lost 5 bases; unmatched junction nucleotides: 3. CDR1 LNHNV and CDR2 YYDKDF come from the germline V gene (reference sequence). The CDR3 loop reads CATSTTSGSETQYF. CDR3 DNA: TGTGCCACCAGCACCACTAGCGGGAGTGAGACCCAGTACTTC.

This rearrangement joins TRBV7-9 to TRBJ2-7; 7 nucleotides align to TRBD2. With V trimmed by 5 bases and J by 2 bases, 12 bases remained unmatched. Germline V gene data show CDR1 as SEHNR and CDR2 as FQNEAQ (reference sequence). The CDR3 length is 16 residues. In DNA, the CDR3 is TGTGCCAGCAGCCTCACGCCGGGAGGACCTACCTACGAGCAGTACTTC. This translates into CASSLTPGGPTYEQYF.

The chain joins TRBV7-3 to TRBJ2-2; tentatively, D is TRBD1 (6 bases). This CDR3 is 16 amino acids long. The V end was cut by 4 bases, the J end by 5 bases, with 17 bases between. Germline loops: CDR1 SGHTA, CDR2 FQGTGA. The CDR3 protein is CASSSRLGAGTGELFF. CDR3 DNA sequence: TGTGCCAGCAGCTCCCGATTGGGGGCGGGTACCGGGGAGCTGTTTTTT.

The gene calls are TRBV5-1 and TRBJ2-5; TRBD2 agrees at 8 bases. Germline V gene data show CDR1 as SGHRS and CDR2 as YFSETQ. The CDR3 sequence is 14 residues long. V dropped 6 bases and J dropped 4; count of bases not matched to a gene: 8. This CDR3 reads CASTSGTRGETQYF. The DNA of the CDR3 is TGCGCCAGCACCTCCGGGACTAGGGGAGAGACCCAGTACTTC. Based on the CDR3 plus reference TRBV5-1 and TRBJ2-5, the full variable domain is KAGVTQTPRYLIKTRGQQVTLSCSPISGHRSVSWYQQTPGQGLQFLFEYFSETQRNKGNFPGRFSGRQFSNSRSEMNVSTLELGDSALYLCASTSGTRGETQYFGPGTRLLVL.

The gene calls are TRBV18 and TRBJ2-7, with 9 bases that match TRBD2. After removal of 0 bases from V and 4 bases from J, the junction contained 7 bases not matched to a gene. Per the germline V gene, CDR1 is KGHSH and CDR2 is LQKENI. The CDR3 length is 16 residues. CDR3 loop: CASSPPNSGSRYEQYF. As DNA, the CDR3 is TGTGCCAGCTCACCACCGAATAGCGGGAGCAGGTACGAGCAGTACTTC.

J is TRBJ2-5 and V is TRBV2; 10 nucleotides match TRBD1. V was clipped by 6 bases and J by 5 bases; unmatched bases: 6. From germline, CDR1 is SNHLY and CDR2 FYNNEI. This CDR3 has 14 amino acids. The CDR3 DNA sequence: TGTGCCAGCAGGGGGACAGGGGCCTTGGAGACCCAGTACTTC. It specifies CASRGTGALETQYF.

The chain links TRBV18 to TRBJ1-5; maybe TRBD1 (6 bases). The CDR3 contains 15 residues. Trimming removed 6 bases at V and 8 bases at J, with 20 bases between. CDR1 and CDR2 (germline): KGHSH, LQKENI. In nucleotides, the CDR3 is TGTGCCAGCTCGTCCTACAGGGAAGGGTTGGAGCCCCAGCATTTT. Translated, it gives CASSSYREGLEPQHF.

The V gene is TRBV28, the J gene TRBJ2-2; D possibly corresponds to TRBD1 (6 bases). The CDR3 extends over 14 amino acids. V was cut by 2 bases and J by 7 bases, with 11 bases left in between. Germline V lookup: CDR1 MDHEN, CDR2 SYDVKM. The CDR3: CASSLPTGHGELFF. CDR3 DNA: TGTGCCAGCAGTTTACCAACAGGGCACGGGGAGCTGTTTTTT.

The chain is built from TRBV28 and TRBJ2-1; D may be TRBD1 or TRBD2 (6 bases each). The V gene's germline CDR1 is MDHEN and CDR2 SYDVKM. The CDR3 has 16 residues. Trimming removed 5 bases at V and 0 bases at J, with 14 bases between. CDR3 sequence: CASSLGGRSSYNEQFF. The CDR3 region has the DNA TGTGCCAGCAGTCTCGGGGGCAGGAGCTCCTACAATGAGCAGTTCTTC.

This chain joins TRBV5-1 and TRBJ2-7; D is undetermined. The CDR3 has 11 residues. The germline gives CDR1 SGHRS, CDR2 YFSETQ. The V end lost 0 bases, the J end lost 6 bases, and 4 bases lay between the germline ends. The CDR3 DNA is TGCGCCAGCAGCTTGGCGAGCGAGCAGTACTTC. This codes for CASSLASEQYF.

Only one count was recorded for this clone. The CDR3: CASSPGSTDTQYF. Here the CDR3 DNA reads TGTGCCAGCAGCCCGGGGAGCACAGATACGCAGTATTTT. The chain joins TRBV5-4 to TRBJ2-3, with D possibly being TRBD2 (5 bases). Germline values: CDR1 SGHNT, CDR2 YYREEE (reference sequence). V was pared by 4 bases and J by 0 bases, with 6 bases between. This CDR3 has 13 residues. Full variable domain (missing parts from reference TRBV5-4 and TRBJ2-3): ETGVTQSPTHLIKTRGQQVTLRCSSQSGHNTVSWYQQALGQGPQFIFQYYREEENGRGNFPPRFSGLQFPNYSSELNVNALELDDSALYLCASSPGSTDTQYFGPGTRLTVL.

Only one count was recorded for this clone. The rearrangement links TRBV29-1 to TRBJ2-7; 9 nucleotides match TRBD1. After removal of 6 bases from V and 6 bases from J, the junction contained 15 bases not matched to a gene. Germline CDR1 reads SQVTM; CDR2 reads ANQGSEA. This CDR3 has 15 amino acids. The CDR3 DNA sequence: TGCAGCGTCGGGACAGGGATCGGCGGGAGCTCCGAGCAGTACTTC. Translation: CSVGTGIGGSSEQYF.

The V call is TRBV12-5, the J call TRBJ2-3; D uncertain. This CDR3 comprises 11 residues. V lost 4 bases to trimming and J lost 5 bases, with 4 bases between them. The germline V gene has CDR1 LGHNT and CDR2 FRNRAP. In DNA, the CDR3 is TGTGCTAGTGGTTCCGGAGATACGCAGTATTTT. Protein: CASGSGDTQYF.

The V call is TRBV4-1, the J call TRBJ1-5, with 10 bases that match TRBD1. V lost 4 bases and J lost 3; bases outside the gene matches: 6. Germline V lookup: CDR1 MGHRA, CDR2 YSYEKL. The CDR3 covers 16 residues. In nucleotides, the CDR3 is TGCGCCAGCAGCCGAGGACAGGGGGGCATCAATCAGCCCCAGCATTTT. Its translation is CASSRGQGGINQPQHF.

The CDR3 is CASSADRVPLGEQYF. For the CDR3, the DNA is TGTGCCAGCAGTGCGGACAGGGTGCCCCTTGGCGAGCAGTACTTC. The chain joins TRBV28 to TRBJ2-7; 8 bases are a match to TRBD1. The CDR3 totals 15 residues. The trim removed 5 bases at V and 6 bases at J, leaving 12 bases unmatched. Per germline, CDR1 MDHEN and CDR2 SYDVKM. Looking up the rest from reference TRBV28 and TRBJ2-7 gives the full variable domain: DVKVTQSSRYLVKRTGEKVFLECVQDMDHENMFWYRQDPGLGLRLIYFSYDVKMKEKGDIPEGYSVSREKKERFSLILESASTNQTSMYLCASSADRVPLGEQYFGPGTRLTVT.

Regarding this clone: This CDR3 is also generated by other DNA sequences in the sample. The V and J genes are TRBV6-5 and TRBJ2-5; 13 bases are a match to TRBD2. The V gene's germline CDR1 is MNHEY and CDR2 SVGAGI. Trimming took 8 bases from V and 5 from J; bases not matched to a gene: 8. The CDR3 is 15 amino acids. The CDR3 sequence is CASRRTSGSLETQYF. CDR3 DNA sequence: TGTGCCAGCCGACGGACTAGCGGGAGTCTTGAGACCCAGTACTTC.